The 26 T cell receptor beta chains in this list originate from one sample, sequenced in a study of technical replicates of blood from a few donors. Assay used: immunoSEQ multiplex PCR; TCRdb lists only in-frame clones, some missing. The table has tens of thousands of clones, under 99% seen once. Sequencing was performed on T cells isolated from PBMCs. The source of these receptors is a human donor in good health.

V is TRBV7-9 and J is TRBJ1-1; D not certain. The CDR3 runs to 13 residues. CDR1 and CDR2 (germline): SEHNR, FQNEAQ (reference sequence). Deletions cut 5 bases from V and 6 bases from J, with 13 bases between. The CDR3 loop is CASSAHREPEAFF. In nucleotides, the CDR3 is TGTGCCAGCAGCGCCCACCGGGAGCCTGAAGCTTTCTTT.

The chain carries TRBV19 and TRBJ1-1, with D perhaps matching TRBD1 (6 bases). CDR1 LNHDA and CDR2 SQIVND come from the germline V gene (reference sequence). Trimming cost V 4 bases and J 4 bases, with 10 bases left between them. The CDR3 contains 13 residues. The DNA of the CDR3 is TGTGCCAGTAGTACTGGACAGACCACTGAAGCTTTCTTT. This codes for CASSTGQTTEAFF.

The chain links TRBV12-5 to TRBJ2-1; 10 bases agree with TRBD2. Trimming took 2 bases from V and 6 from J; bases not matched to a gene: 19. The CDR3 is made up of 20 amino acids. In germline, CDR1 is LGHNT, CDR2 FRNRAP. The CDR3 loop is CASGLQLTSFLAGDINEQFF. As DNA, the CDR3 is TGTGCTAGTGGTTTGCAATTAACGTCCTTTCTAGCGGGAGACATCAATGAGCAGTTCTTC.

The V gene is TRBV29-1, the J gene TRBJ1-2; D may be TRBD1 (5 bases). The V and J ends lost 7 bases and 1 base respectively, with 16 bases between them. Germline-derived CDR1 and CDR2 are SQVTM and ANQGSEA. The CDR3 consists of 14 residues. CDR3 DNA: TGCAGCGCAACAGCGGGGGGTATTAACTATGGCTACACCTTC. Its protein is CSATAGGINYGYTF. The full variable domain, rest sourced from reference TRBV29-1 and TRBJ1-2, is SAVISQKPSRDICQRGTSLTIQCQVDSQVTMMFWYRQQPGQSLTLIATANQGSEATYESGFVIDKFPISRPNLTFSTLTVSNMSPEDSSIYLCSATAGGINYGYTFGSGTRLTVV.

The V and J genes are TRBV6-1 and TRBJ2-5; TRBD1 aligns across 9 bases. CDR3 length: 15 amino acids. V gave up 5 bases and J gave up 3 bases; unmatched junction bases: 7. CDR1 MNHNS and CDR2 SASEGT come from the germline V gene. The CDR3 loop reads CASSFSTGGEETQYF. The CDR3 bases are TGTGCCAGCAGTTTTTCGACAGGGGGTGAAGAGACCCAGTACTTC.

The chain has TRBV13 and TRBJ1-1, with 9 bases that match TRBD1. The CDR3 totals 15 residues. V was clipped by 4 bases and J by 3 bases; unmatched bases: 6. Germline V lookup: CDR1 PRHDT, CDR2 FYEKMQ (reference sequence). CDR3 DNA sequence: TGTGCCAGCAGCTCGTTGGGACAGGGTGACACTGAAGCTTTCTTT. It is translated as CASSSLGQGDTEAFF.

The rearrangement joins TRBV10-3 to TRBJ1-1; TRBD1 matches 7 bases. V was clipped by 11 bases and J by 4 bases; unmatched bases: 7. Germline CDR1 ENHRY, CDR2 SYGVKD. The CDR3 contains 12 residues. CDR3 DNA sequence: TGTGCCTCCTGGACAGGCCGCACTGAAGCTTTCTTT. It codes for CASWTGRTEAFF.

The sample holds one count of this clone. The V and J genes are TRBV6-5 and TRBJ2-1, with D maybe TRBD1 (5 bases). From germline, CDR1 is MNHEY and CDR2 SVGAGI. V lost 2 bases to trimming and J lost 5 bases, with 10 bases between them. The CDR3 loop spans 14 amino acids. The CDR3 sequence is CASSYKGAHNEQFF. Here the CDR3 DNA reads TGTGCCAGCAGTTACAAAGGGGCCCACAATGAGCAGTTCTTC.

The chain has TRBV27 and TRBJ2-7; 7 bases are a match to TRBD1. The length of the CDR3 is 14 residues. Germline CDR1 is MNHEY and CDR2 is SMNVEV (reference sequence). The junction had 7 bases not matched to a gene; V was cut back by 5 bases and J by 3 bases. The CDR3 DNA sequence: TGTGCCAGCAGTCGGACGGGACAGATCTACGAGCAGTACTTC. Amino acids: CASSRTGQIYEQYF.

The chain has TRBV7-2 and TRBJ2-1; TRBD2 might be the D (6 bases). Per germline, CDR1 SGHTA and CDR2 FQGNSA. Trimming cost V 7 bases and J 3 bases, with 13 bases left between them. There are 14 residues in the CDR3. The CDR3 loop reads CASTAGYGYNEQFF. CDR3 DNA sequence: TGTGCCAGCACCGCGGGATACGGCTACAATGAGCAGTTCTTC.

This clone is a singleton in its sample. The V call is TRBV7-9, the J call TRBJ1-2; 7 nucleotides match TRBD1. There are 15 residues in the CDR3. The germline V gene has CDR1 SEHNR and CDR2 FQNEAQ (reference sequence). The trim removed 5 bases at V and 0 bases at J, leaving 6 bases unmatched. The CDR3 DNA follows: TGTGCCAGCAGCGTAGTTACAGGGGCTAACTATGGCTACACCTTC. It yields the protein CASSVVTGANYGYTF.

The chain joins TRBV7-7 to TRBJ2-7; D gene uncertain. Germline V gene lookup returns CDR1 SSHAT and CDR2 FNYEAQ (reference sequence). There are 14 residues in the CDR3. Trimming took off 1 base at V and 0 bases at J, with 7 bases between the two ends. The chain's CDR3 is CASSLDKNSYEQYF. The CDR3 bases are TGTGCCAGCAGCTTAGACAAAAACTCCTACGAGCAGTACTTC.

The chain recombines TRBV25-1 with TRBJ2-2; TRBD1 is a possible D gene (5 bases). The CDR3 is 16 amino acids. Between the trimmed V and J ends, which lost 2 bases and 1 base, there was a span of 11 bases. Germline V lookup: CDR1 MGHDK, CDR2 SYGVNS. DNA for the CDR3: TGTGCCAGCAGTGAAAACAGGTGGGGGAACACCGGGGAGCTGTTTTTT. Protein: CASSENRWGNTGELFF. Supplemented by reference TRBV25-1 and TRBJ2-2, the full variable domain reads EADIYQTPRYLVIGTGKKITLECSQTMGHDKMYWYQQDPGMELHLIHYSYGVNSTEKGDLSSESTVSRIRTEHFPLTLESARPSHTSQYLCASSENRWGNTGELFFGEGSRLTVL.

This rearrangement joins TRBV28 to TRBJ2-7, with a weak D call TRBD2 (6 bases). With 6 bases removed from V and 2 bases from J, the gap between germline ends came to 17 bases. CDR1 MDHEN and CDR2 SYDVKM come from the germline V gene. CDR3 length equals 15 residues. CDR3 sequence reads: CASSFPGRGTYEQYF. CDR3 DNA: TGTGCCAGCAGCTTCCCAGGGCGGGGCACCTACGAGCAGTACTTC.

This clone was found once. This rearrangement joins TRBV27 to TRBJ2-5; 14 bases are a match to TRBD2. CDR1 and CDR2 from the germline V gene are MNHEY and SMNVEV (reference sequence). CDR3 length: 17 residues. The V segment lost 3 bases and the J segment 5 bases; nucleotides outside the gene matches: 8. DNA of the CDR3: TGTGCCAGCAGTTTTCGACTAGCGGGAGGGGGAAGGGAGACCCAGTACTTC. Translation: CASSFRLAGGGRETQYF.

The CDR3 is CASSLIRTYSYEQYF. The CDR3 DNA follows: TGTGCCAGCAGTTTGATCAGGACATATTCCTACGAGCAGTACTTC. The genes are TRBV28 and TRBJ2-7, with D possibly matching TRBD1 (5 bases). Looked up from germline, CDR1 is MDHEN and CDR2 is SYDVKM. The CDR3 is made up of 15 amino acids. V lost 3 bases and J 1 base, leaving 13 bases between the germline ends. The whole variable domain, filled in from reference TRBV28 and TRBJ2-7, reads DVKVTQSSRYLVKRTGEKVFLECVQDMDHENMFWYRQDPGLGLRLIYFSYDVKMKEKGDIPEGYSVSREKKERFSLILESASTNQTSMYLCASSLIRTYSYEQYFGPGTRLTVT.

V and J are TRBV27 and TRBJ2-1; the match to TRBD1 covers 9 bases. The length of the CDR3 is 16 residues. Germline values: CDR1 MNHEY, CDR2 SMNVEV (reference sequence). The trim removed 6 bases at V and 2 bases at J, leaving 8 bases unmatched. CDR3 nucleotides: TGTGCCAGCAGCAAAAGACAGGGGGGAACCTACAATGAGCAGTTCTTC. Protein: CASSKRQGGTYNEQFF.

This rearrangement joins TRBV20-1 to TRBJ2-3, with unresolved D. The CDR3 contains 10 residues. Per the germline V gene, CDR1 is DFQATT and CDR2 is SNEGSKA (reference sequence). Trimming cost V 6 bases and J 3 bases, with 4 bases left between them. CDR3 in DNA: TGCAGTGCCTTAACAGATACGCAGTATTTT. It codes for CSALTDTQYF.

The chain joins TRBV11-3 to TRBJ2-3; a weak D match, TRBD2 (6 bases). V gave up 4 bases and J gave up 2 bases, with 7 bases separating them. The CDR3 contains 13 residues. Germline V gives CDR1 SGHNT, CDR2 YENEEA. The CDR3 sequence: CASSWTTTDTQYF. The CDR3 nucleotides read TGTGCCAGCAGCTGGACTACCACAGATACGCAGTATTTT.

The chain uses TRBV6-1 and TRBJ2-5, with D possibly TRBD1 on 6 matching bases. The CDR3 has 16 amino acids. Looked up from germline, CDR1 is MNHNS and CDR2 is SASEGT. Trimming shortened V by 2 bases and J by 2 bases, and 15 bases separated the two germline ends. DNA of the CDR3: TGTGCCAGCAGTGAATGGACAGCAATAATTCAAGAGACCCAGTACTTC. Its protein product is CASSEWTAIIQETQYF.

J is TRBJ2-1 and V is TRBV5-1, with TRBD2 as a possible D gene (6 bases). V gave up 2 bases and J gave up 8 bases, with 11 bases separating them. CDR3 size: 13 residues. Germline loops: CDR1 SGHRS, CDR2 YFSETQ. The CDR3 region has the DNA TGCGCCAGCAGCTTAGGAGGGGCCGATGAGCAGTTCTTC. This sequence encodes CASSLGGADEQFF.

CDR3 protein: CASTQGGVYNEQFF. CDR3 sequence (DNA): TGTGCCAGTACCCAAGGGGGAGTATACAATGAGCAGTTCTTC. This chain uses TRBV19 with TRBJ2-1, with D perhaps TRBD1 (6 bases). CDR3 length: 14 amino acids. Trimming left V 7 bases short and J 4 bases short, with 14 bases between. Germline values: CDR1 LNHDA, CDR2 SQIVND (reference sequence).

The gene calls are TRBV7-2 and TRBJ1-1, with D possibly TRBD1 on 6 matching bases. The CDR3 runs 13 residues. The germline V gene has CDR1 SGHTA and CDR2 FQGNSA. Trimming shortened V by 5 bases and J by 1 base, and 8 bases separated the two germline ends. The CDR3 protein is CASSLDRNTEAFF. DNA for the CDR3: TGTGCCAGCAGCCTGGACAGGAACACTGAAGCTTTCTTT.

J is TRBJ1-1 and V is TRBV7-9; D call uncertain. V lost 5 bases and J lost 4, with 8 bases in between. The CDR3 loop spans 12 amino acids. CDR1 is SEHNR, CDR2 FQNEAQ, per germline (reference sequence). CDR3 residues: CASSNIGTEAFF. The CDR3 DNA sequence: TGTGCCAGCAGCAACATTGGCACTGAAGCTTTCTTT. The entire variable domain, with the rest obtained from reference TRBV7-9 and TRBJ1-1, is as follows: DTGVSQNPRHKITKRGQNVTFRCDPISEHNRLYWYRQTLGQGPEFLTYFQNEAQLEKSRLLSDRFSAERPKGSFSTLEIQRTEQGDSAMYLCASSNIGTEAFFGQGTRLTVV.

The rearrangement uses TRBV14 and TRBJ2-1, with 12 bases matching TRBD2. Losses at the gene ends were 2 bases for V and 1 base for J; bases not matched to a gene: 12. The CDR3 is made up of 20 amino acids. Germline lookup yields CDR1 SGHDN and CDR2 FVKESK. CDR3 DNA sequence: TGTGCCAGCAGCCAACGCCGGGGACTAGGACTAGCGGGATCCTACAATGAGCAGTTCTTC. As protein: CASSQRRGLGLAGSYNEQFF.

The J gene is TRBJ1-1, the V gene TRBV7-7; possible D gene TRBD1, 5 bases. This CDR3 spans 13 amino acids. Germline lookup yields CDR1 SSHAT and CDR2 FNYEAQ (reference sequence). Trimming pared 2 bases from V and 3 bases from J, leaving 7 bases between. The CDR3 nucleotides are TGTGCCAGCAGCTTATCGGGGGACACTGAAGCTTTCTTT. Protein product: CASSLSGDTEAFF. The full variable domain, with the rest looked up from reference TRBV7-7 and TRBJ1-1, is GAGVSQSPRYKVTKRGQDVTLRCDPISSHATLYWYQQALGQGPEFLTYFNYEAQPDKSGLPSDRFSAERPEGSISTLTIQRTEQRDSAMYRCASSLSGDTEAFFGQGTRLTVV.